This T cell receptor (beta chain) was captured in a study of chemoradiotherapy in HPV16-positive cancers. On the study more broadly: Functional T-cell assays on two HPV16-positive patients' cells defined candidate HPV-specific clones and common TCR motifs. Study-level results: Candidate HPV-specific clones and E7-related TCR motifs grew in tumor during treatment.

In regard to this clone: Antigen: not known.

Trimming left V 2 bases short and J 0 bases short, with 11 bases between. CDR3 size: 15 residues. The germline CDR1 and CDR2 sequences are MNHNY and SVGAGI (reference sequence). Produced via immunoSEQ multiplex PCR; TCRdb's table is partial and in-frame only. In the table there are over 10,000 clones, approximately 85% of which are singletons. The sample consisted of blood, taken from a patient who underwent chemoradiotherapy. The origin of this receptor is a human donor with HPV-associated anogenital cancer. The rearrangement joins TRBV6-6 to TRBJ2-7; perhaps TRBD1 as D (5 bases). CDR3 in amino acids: CASSYKGPASYEQYF. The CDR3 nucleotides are TGTGCCAGCAGTTACAAGGGGCCCGCCTCCTACGAGCAGTACTTC.